The present T cell receptor beta chain was sequenced within a study of cytomegalovirus exposure and HLA in healthy donors. Per germline, CDR1 SNHLY and CDR2 FYNNEI. The CDR3 is made up of 14 amino acids. The trim removed 6 bases at V and 2 bases at J, leaving 4 bases unmatched. PCR was performed using 60 Vbeta and 13 Jbeta primers. Some clones are missing from TCRdb's copy, which holds only in-frame ones; the method was immunoSEQ multiplex PCR. The sample holds approximately 70,000 clones. The chain combines TRBV2 with TRBJ2-5, with 9 positions matching TRBD2. The sample comprised PBMCs. This TCR was sampled from a female donor in good health and CMV-seropositive. The DNA for the CDR3 is TGTGCCAGCAGGACTAGCGGCACTCAAGAGACCCAGTACTTC. The encoded protein is CASRTSGTQETQYF.